This T cell receptor (beta chain) was profiled in a study of cytomegalovirus exposure and HLA in healthy donors. Overall study findings and caveats: Researchers reported in a later analysis that a missense DCLRE1C variant was tied to TCR beta V- and J-gene trimming. Later work found that TCR association rates differed between HLA loci; DRB1 had the most and HLA-C the fewest.

Trimming at V came to 7 bases and at J to 2 bases, leaving 10 bases not matched to a gene. CDR3 size: 15 residues. Germline assignment: CDR1 LNHDA and CDR2 SQIVND (reference sequence). The PCR had 60 Vbeta and 13 Jbeta primers. The data were produced by immunoSEQ multiplex PCR, yet TCRdb's version contains in-frame clones alone and is incomplete. The sample records roughly 150,000 clones, roughly 80% being singletons. Concerning this clone itself: What it binds is unknown.

This chain uses TRBV19 with TRBJ2-5, with 7 bases aligning to TRBD2. This receptor was identified in a man aged 30 to 45 in good health and CMV-seropositive. Sequenced input: PBMCs. The CDR3: CASTTGGRAQETQYF. The CDR3 region has the DNA TGTGCCAGTACGACGGGGGGTCGGGCACAAGAGACCCAGTACTTC.